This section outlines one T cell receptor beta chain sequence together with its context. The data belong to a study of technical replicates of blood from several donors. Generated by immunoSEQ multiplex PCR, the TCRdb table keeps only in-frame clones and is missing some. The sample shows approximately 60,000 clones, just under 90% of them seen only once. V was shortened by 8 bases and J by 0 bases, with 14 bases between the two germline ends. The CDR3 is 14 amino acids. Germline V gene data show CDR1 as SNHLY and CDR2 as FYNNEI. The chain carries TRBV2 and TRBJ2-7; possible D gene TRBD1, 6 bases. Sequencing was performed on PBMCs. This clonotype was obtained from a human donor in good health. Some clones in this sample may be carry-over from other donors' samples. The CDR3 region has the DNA TGTGCCAGCTTGAAAGAGGACAGCTCCTACGAGCAGTACTTC. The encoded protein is CASLKEDSSYEQYF.